The following is a T cell receptor (beta chain) sequence with its context. This entry comes from a study of blood T cell repertoires in COVID-19. V lost 5 bases and J lost 2, with 12 bases in between. The germline V gene encodes CDR1 SGHVS and CDR2 FQNEAQ. There are 14 residues in the CDR3. Only in-frame clones appear in the TCRdb table, and some are missing; sequencing was by immunoSEQ multiplex PCR. The table has 35,000 to 45,000 clones, roughly 88% seen once. Sequences were obtained from peripheral blood. The sequence derives from a human donor in a cohort sampled during active COVID-19. The rearrangement uses TRBV7-8 and TRBJ1-2, with D possibly being TRBD1 (6 bases). In DNA form, the CDR3 reads TGTGCCAGCAGCCGCAGGGGTTCCAACTATGGCTACACCTTC. It yields the protein CASSRRGSNYGYTF. The complete variable domain, with remaining parts taken from reference TRBV7-8 and TRBJ1-2, reads GAGVSQSPRYKVAKRGQDVALRCDPISGHVSLFWYQQALGQGPEFLTYFQNEAQLDKSGLPSDRFFAERPEGSVSTLKIQRTQQEDSAVYLCASSRRGSNYGYTFGSGTRLTVV.